This TCR beta chain was sequenced for a study of shared clonotypes between healthy human individuals. General observations from the study: Across subsets, estimated richness was generally greater for naive than for memory populations.

Of note for this clone: Its matching antigen is unknown.

Using immunoSEQ multiplex PCR, the repertoire was profiled, and TCRdb retains in-frame clones only, with some absent. The profile shows 1.6 million or so clones, over 95% of them singletons. Sequencing was carried out using naive CD4+ T cells sorted from blood. Stated subset: CD45RA+ positively selected. The receptor was derived from a man aged 25 to 40 in good health.

This CDR3 reads CASSPRSSGANTGELFF. The DNA for the CDR3 is TGCGCCAGCAGCCCTCGTTCTAGCGGAGCGAACACCGGGGAGCTGTTTTTT. The V call is TRBV4-1, the J call TRBJ2-2; the match to TRBD2 covers 7 bases. CDR3 length equals 17 residues. V was pared by 4 bases and J by 0 bases, with 8 bases of the junction left unmatched. Germline V gene lookup returns CDR1 MGHRA and CDR2 YSYEKL.